This T cell receptor beta chain appears in the sequencing data of a study of graft-versus-host responses after intestinal transplantation. Across the whole study: Multivisceral, liver-intestinal, or isolated intestinal grafts were transplanted into recipients. Anti-thymocyte globulin induction preceded around 3 years of tacrolimus and steroid maintenance in all recipients. The study's findings and limits: GvH clones occurred in recipient marrow; some first appeared in ileum or blood. The presence of high graft-versus-host to host-versus-graft clonal ratios in allografts characterized patients with graft-donor T cell macrochimerism.

Once graft tissue had been processed, intraepithelial and lamina propria lymphocytes were released. On this clone itself: What it binds is unknown. Compared with germline, one end of the junction differs, possibly owing to a read error.

This table comes from immunoSEQ multiplex PCR, and its TCRdb copy is limited to in-frame clones, with some not included. Of 15,000 to 18,000 clones listed, 70% to 85% are singletons. Germline V CDR1 and CDR2: MGHRA, YSYEKL. The CDR3 is made up of 14 amino acids. The chain has TRBV4-1 and TRBJ2-1; 11 bases line up with TRBD2. This TCR came from a human patient who received an intestinal transplant, so some T cells may come from the graft donor. The sequencing used ileum tissue, collected 14 days after transplant. CDR3 sequence (DNA): TGCGCCAGCAGCCTCGGACTAGCGGGCGACCTAGCGGTCTTC. Translation gives CASSLGLAGDLAVF.